This T cell receptor beta chain is from a study of graft-versus-host responses after intestinal transplantation. This clone was detected only a few times. CDR1 is ENHRY and CDR2 is SYGVKD in the germline V gene. The CDR3 has 13 residues. V gave up 10 bases and J gave up 3 bases; unmatched junction bases: 4. Measured with immunoSEQ multiplex PCR; TCRdb has only the in-frame clones, and not every one. The table lists 20,000 to 25,000 clones, under 50% of them singletons. The chain combines TRBV10-3 with TRBJ2-7; TRBD2 agrees at 12 bases. The TCR sequence derives from a human patient who received an intestinal transplant. The material sequenced was alloreactive CD4+ T cells from a mixed lymphocyte reaction culture, taken before intestinal transplant. Described subset: CFSE-low proliferating T cells sorted from roughly 6-day pre-transplant mixed lymphocyte reaction (GvH or HvG direction). The CDR3 DNA is TGTGCCACACGGACTAGCGGGGACTACGAGCAGTACTTC. It translates to CATRTSGDYEQYF.